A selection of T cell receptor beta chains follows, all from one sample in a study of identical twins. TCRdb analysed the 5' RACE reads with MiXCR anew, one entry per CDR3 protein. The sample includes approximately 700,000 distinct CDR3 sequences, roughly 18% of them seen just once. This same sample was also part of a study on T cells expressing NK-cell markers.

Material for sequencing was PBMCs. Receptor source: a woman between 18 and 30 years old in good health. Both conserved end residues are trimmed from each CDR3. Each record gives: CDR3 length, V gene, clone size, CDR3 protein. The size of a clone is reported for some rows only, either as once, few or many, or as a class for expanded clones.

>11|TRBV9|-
ASSRGWGTEAF
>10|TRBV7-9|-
ASLFGRSEQF
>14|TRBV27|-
ASRGLAGTPYNEQF
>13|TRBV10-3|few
AISEASGSTGELF
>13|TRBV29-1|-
SVEDWTSGTGELF
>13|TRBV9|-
AISVAPSGTGELF
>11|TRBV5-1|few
ASSVQGTGELF
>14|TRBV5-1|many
ASSLAGERLNTEAF
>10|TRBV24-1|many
ATSSSRDTQY
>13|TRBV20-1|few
SAEYRQRANYGYT
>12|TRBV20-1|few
SARISGRWYEQY
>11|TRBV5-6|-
ASSLGLPGGYT
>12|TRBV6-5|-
ASSYSAGPYEQY
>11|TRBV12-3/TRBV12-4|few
ASSFYRDQPQH
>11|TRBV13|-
ASSNRNYNEQF
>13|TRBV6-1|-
ASSEDGREFYGYT
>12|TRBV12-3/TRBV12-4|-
ASSFRRGVRGYT
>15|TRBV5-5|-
ASSLWPLAGNTDTQY
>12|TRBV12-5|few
ASAMDRLGDEQF
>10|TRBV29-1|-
SVFSGSDTQY
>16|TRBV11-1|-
ASSLDWSGGGFTETQY
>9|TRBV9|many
ASSVGYEQY
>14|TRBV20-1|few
SARDPSSSTYNEQF
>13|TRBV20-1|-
SARGLREIPGELF
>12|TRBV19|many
ASKTNPGVHEQY
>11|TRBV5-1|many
ASSPSPQETQY
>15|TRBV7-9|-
ASSPDLLASSYNEQF